The entry below gives a single T cell receptor (beta chain) sequence along with its context. The CDR3 totals 12 residues. From germline, CDR1 is MNHEY and CDR2 SVGEGT. V lost 2 bases, J lost 7 bases, and 9 bases lay in between. Original processing methods: How many nucleated cells were present was estimated from reference gene primer amplification. Clones were read by immunoSEQ multiplex PCR, and TCRdb kept only the in-frame ones, dropping some. The V and J calls and clone size are taken from that table; D and trimming were inferred from the DNA. The sample lists about 190,000 clones; over 60% were seen once. This specimen belongs to a study of blood T cell repertoires in COVID-19. About the study: Samples of COVID-19 (acute and convalescent) were obtained from the United States, Italy and Spain. Nucleic acid was either cDNA or gDNA, and it came from T cells, B-cell-depleted T cells, or PBMCs.

Sequenced material: peripheral blood. The TCR comes from a woman in her seventies with acute or convalescent COVID-19. V is TRBV6-2 or TRBV6-3 and J is TRBJ2-7, with D perhaps TRBD2 (5 bases). The CDR3 spells CASSYRRGEQYF. DNA of the CDR3: TGTGCCAGCAGTTACCGAAGAGGGGAGCAGTACTTC.